This T cell receptor beta chain was recovered during a study of T cell responses to AZD1222 COVID-19 vaccine (dated by TCRdb to the early 2020s). At the level of the whole study: AZD1222 recipients with second doses at about 4 weeks or about 12 weeks were pooled, because spike-specific TCR depth and breadth did not differ between schedules. TCR sequencing covered fewer than 250 trial participants: about 210 given two doses of AZD1222 and 26 given two doses of MenACWY control vaccine. Enrollment into the trials was organized by age into subgroups of 18-55, 56-69 and 70-plus years, and those subgroups contained roughly 150, 30 and 60 TCR-sequenced participants, respectively. What the study reported, not specific to this receptor: Because no samples from the day 14 peak response were available, repertoires could be characterized only after the peak T cell response. Only 5 to 7 AZD1222 recipients were SARS-CoV-2 seropositive at baseline, limiting conclusions about previously exposed vaccinees. In the small 56-69-year group, the increase in depth fell short of significance, most likely because of low power. After two AZD1222 doses, spike-specific TCR breadth and depth were significantly higher than at day 0 and than in MenACWY recipients. The whole spike protein was spanned by vaccine-associated CD4 TCRs, and dominant responses were seen in regions 160-218 and 743-854. Reportedly, almost half of the unique spike-specific TCRs recognized epitopes lying outside the regions that are mutated in the B.1.351 and B.1.1.7 variants. Most participants were white British and females outnumbered males, and the authors suggested that clonal diversity may have been underestimated.

The CDR3 has 11 amino acids, counting the end cysteine and phenylalanine. Just the 33-base CDR3 DNA is kept, in frame starting at base 1. From the germline V gene, CDR1 is MDHEN and CDR2 is SYDVKM. The CDR3 regions of human TCRbeta chains were analyzed by immunosequencing. On the authors' methods: TCRs in the repertoires were compared against a reference library of SARS-CoV-2-specific TCRs that had been generated with the MIRA antigen-specificity platform. Breadth was defined as the fraction of unique TCRs that were SARS-CoV-2-associated. Depth was defined as the fraction of total T cells that were SARS-CoV-2-associated. Using the MIRA data, each spike-specific TCR was assigned both to the spike region to which the TCR was reactive and to a CD4 or CD8 class. Log10-transformed breadth and depth values were compared by one-way ANOVA with Sidak's multiple comparisons tests. TCRdb re-hosts the immuneACCESS table, in-frame sequences only. Its copies lack some clones; in the studies checked, an unresolved V gene accounts for under half of them, and the cause for the rest is not known. V and J calls and clone size are given by that table; D and trimming were obtained from the DNA. This sample has some 120,000 clones in its table, and approximately 93% of those were observed once. The ten largest clonotypes hold under 3.5% of the sample.

The time point label corresponds to: baseline before first vaccination. Vaccinee samples were obtained from the UK trials COV001 and COV002, which included a single-blind randomized controlled phase 2/3 trial of AZD1222 (ChAdOx1 nCoV-19) in healthy adults. For TCRbeta chain sequencing, PBMC samples from trial participants were taken at day 0 and at day 28 after the second dose. With respect to this clone: Its cognate antigen has yet to be identified. Nothing much larger sits one base from this clone, and base qualities are not available.

The receptor was derived from an adult in good health. The chain was built from TRBV28 and TRBJ1-4; a confident D gene designation cannot be given. The material was peripheral blood, obtained on day 0 of AZD1222 vaccination. Read as DNA, the sequence is TGTGTTTCGAGGGTCAATGAAAAACTGTTTTTT. It codes for CVSRVNEKLFF.